These 14 T cell receptor beta chains share one sample of origin, sequenced in a study of OX40 agonist ivuxolimab in advanced cancers. Profiling relied on immunoSEQ multiplex PCR, and the TCRdb table lists in-frame clones only, not all of them. The sample holds about 34,000 clones; 82% are singletons and the top ten take roughly 2.5%. The specimen comprised CD4+ or CD8+ T cells sorted from blood, sampled in a trial of the OX40 agonist ivuxolimab. These receptor sequences come from an adult with an advanced solid tumor such as melanoma, head and neck, liver or kidney cancer.

The chain is built from TRBV5-4 and TRBJ2-5; TRBD2 matches 10 bases. Trimming cost V 4 bases and J 5 bases; bases outside gene matches: 8. The CDR3 totals 15 residues. The germline V gene encodes CDR1 SGHNT and CDR2 YYREEE (reference sequence). The CDR3 DNA reads as TGTGCCAGCAGCATGGGACTAGCGAGTATGGAGACCCAGTACTTC. Residues: CASSMGLASMETQYF.

This chain links TRBV28 with TRBJ2-4; D is uncertain. Germline assignment: CDR1 MDHEN and CDR2 SYDVKM. The CDR3 runs 14 residues. The ends were cut back, 7 bases at V and 0 bases at J, with 10 bases in the middle. The CDR3 region has the DNA TGTGCCAGCATGAGGAGTTTAGCCAAAAACATTCAGTACTTC. Its translation: CASMRSLAKNIQYF.

This rearrangement joins TRBV14 to TRBJ2-3; D call uncertain. Trimming removed 2 bases at V and 5 bases at J, with 17 bases between. The CDR3 is 16 amino acids. Germline CDR1 reads SGHDN; CDR2 reads FVKESK. CDR3 sequence (DNA): TGTGCCAGCAGCCAAACACCCTCTCTTATGGGAGATACGCAGTATTTT. Encoded protein: CASSQTPSLMGDTQYF.

This chain uses TRBV7-8 with TRBJ1-5; D is uncertain. The length of the CDR3 is 16 residues. Germline CDR1 SGHVS, CDR2 FQNEAQ. V lost 1 base and J 2 bases, leaving 12 bases between the germline ends. The CDR3 sequence is CASSLGQVGGNQPQHF. In nucleotides, the CDR3 is TGTGCCAGCAGCTTAGGGCAGGTCGGTGGCAATCAGCCCCAGCATTTT.

CDR3 protein: CASGNRYQETQYF. The DNA for the CDR3 is TGTGCTAGCGGCAATCGGTACCAAGAGACCCAGTACTTC. The rearrangement uses TRBV7-7 and TRBJ2-5; TRBD2 is a possible D gene (6 bases). The CDR3 loop spans 13 amino acids. The germline CDR1 and CDR2 sequences are SSHAT and FNYEAQ (reference sequence).

V and J are TRBV7-2 and TRBJ1-2; 7 positions match TRBD1. The germline CDR1 and CDR2 sequences are SGHTA and FQGNSA. The ends lost 2 bases at V and 4 bases at J; junction bases unmatched: 7. The length of the CDR3 is 15 residues. CDR3 bases: TGTGCCAGCAGCTTACCGGACAGGTGGGGCTATGGCTACACCTTC. Translating gives CASSLPDRWGYGYTF. Variable domain in full (rest from reference TRBV7-2 and TRBJ1-2): GAGVSQSPSNKVTEKGKDVELRCDPISGHTALYWYRQSLGQGLEFLIYFQGNSAPDKSGLPSDRFSAERTGGSVSTLTIQRTQQEDSAVYLCASSLPDRWGYGYTFGSGTRLTVV.

The V and J genes are TRBV28 and TRBJ1-1; no reliable D call. Germline CDR1 and CDR2: MDHEN and SYDVKM. The CDR3 length is 14 residues. V lost 5 bases and J 3 bases, leaving 13 bases between the germline ends. The CDR3 DNA reads as TGTGCCAGCAGTGCCCCAGGCGAGGACACTGAAGCTTTCTTT. Its protein product is CASSAPGEDTEAFF.

The chain combines TRBV27 with TRBJ1-6; the D is unclear. In germline, CDR1 is MNHEY, CDR2 SMNVEV (reference sequence). This CDR3 spans 15 amino acids. Trimming pared 4 bases from V and 10 bases from J, leaving 17 bases between. The CDR3 coding sequence is TGTGCCAGCAGTTCCCAAGGCGGCCAGACCTCACCCCTCCACTTT. This codes for CASSSQGGQTSPLHF.

CDR3 residues: CASSPLAGGAGNEQFF. CDR3 nucleotides: TGTGCCAGCAGTCCGTTAGCGGGGGGCGCGGGTAATGAGCAGTTCTTC. The chain has TRBV27 and TRBJ2-1; 10 positions agree with TRBD2. Per the germline V gene, CDR1 is MNHEY and CDR2 is SMNVEV (reference sequence). The CDR3 runs 16 residues. Trimming took 5 bases from V and 7 from J; bases not matched to a gene: 11.

This chain connects TRBV10-3 to TRBJ2-1; 9 bases are shared with TRBD1. The V gene's germline CDR1 is ENHRY and CDR2 SYGVKD. V shed 6 bases and J 5 bases; nucleotides not matched to a gene: 5. The CDR3 runs to 14 residues. CDR3 amino acids: CAISSRDRDNEQFF. The CDR3 region has the DNA TGTGCCATCAGCTCTAGGGACAGGGACAATGAGCAGTTCTTC.

J is TRBJ1-3 and V is TRBV5-4, with D maybe TRBD1 (6 bases). Germline lookup yields CDR1 SGHNT and CDR2 YYREEE (reference sequence). Trimming pared 0 bases from V and 10 bases from J, leaving 11 bases between. The CDR3 sequence is 13 residues long. The CDR3 nucleotides are TGTGCCAGCAGCTTGGAAAGGCAGGGGACCATATATTTT. Its protein product is CASSLERQGTIYF.

The chain is built from TRBV5-4 and TRBJ2-1; possibly TRBD1 for D (7 bases). Germline-derived CDR1 and CDR2 are SGHNT and YYREEE (reference sequence). This CDR3 has 15 amino acids. V was shortened by 0 bases and J by 5 bases, with 12 bases between the two germline ends. CDR3 bases: TGTGCCAGCAGCTTGGCAGGGGGGCAGGACAATGAGCAGTTCTTC. As protein: CASSLAGGQDNEQFF.

The rearrangement links TRBV4-3 to TRBJ1-5; D is undetermined. This CDR3 comprises 15 residues. V shed 1 base and J shed 0 bases, with 7 bases lying between them. Germline CDR1 reads LGHNA; CDR2 reads YSLEER. This CDR3 is CASSQAPGSNQPQHF. CDR3 sequence (DNA): TGCGCCAGCAGCCAAGCGCCAGGTAGCAATCAGCCCCAGCATTTT.

The genes are TRBV7-9 and TRBJ2-1, with unresolved D. V gave up 0 bases and J gave up 9 bases, with 9 bases separating them. In germline, CDR1 is SEHNR, CDR2 FQNEAQ (reference sequence). CDR3 length equals 13 residues. The CDR3 here is CASSLAFLGEQFF. CDR3 DNA: TGTGCCAGCAGCTTAGCGTTTTTGGGTGAGCAGTTCTTC.